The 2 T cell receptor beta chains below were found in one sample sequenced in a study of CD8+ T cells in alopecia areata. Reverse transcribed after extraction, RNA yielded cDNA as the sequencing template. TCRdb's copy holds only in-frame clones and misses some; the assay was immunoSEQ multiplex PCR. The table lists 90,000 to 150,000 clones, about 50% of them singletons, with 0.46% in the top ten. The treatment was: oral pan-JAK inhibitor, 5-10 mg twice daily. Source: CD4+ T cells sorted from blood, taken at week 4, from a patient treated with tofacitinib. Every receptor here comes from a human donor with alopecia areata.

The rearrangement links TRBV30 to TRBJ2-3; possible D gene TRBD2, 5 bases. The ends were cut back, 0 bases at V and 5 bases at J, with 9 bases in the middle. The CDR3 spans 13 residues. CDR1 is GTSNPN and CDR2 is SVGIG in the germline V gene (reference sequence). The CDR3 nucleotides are TGTGCCTGGAGTGTGCTAGAGGGAGATACGCAGTATTTT. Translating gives CAWSVLEGDTQYF.

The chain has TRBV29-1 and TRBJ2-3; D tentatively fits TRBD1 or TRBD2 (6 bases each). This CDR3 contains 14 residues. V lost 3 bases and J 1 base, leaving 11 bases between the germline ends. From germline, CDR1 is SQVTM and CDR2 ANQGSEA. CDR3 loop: CSVDRGRGTDTQYF. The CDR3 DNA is TGCAGCGTTGACCGGGGGCGAGGCACAGATACGCAGTATTTT.